Each of the 7 T cell receptor beta chains below was sequenced from the same sample in a study of graft-versus-host responses after intestinal transplantation. Some clones are missing from TCRdb's copy, which holds only in-frame ones; the method was immunoSEQ multiplex PCR. The sample includes roughly 100,000 clones, approximately 93% of them seen just once. These receptors' targets are unknown. The starting material was unstimulated CD8+ T cells sorted from spleen or lymph node cells, obtained before intestinal transplant. These receptors all come from a human donor who received an intestinal transplant.

This chain links TRBV5-3 with TRBJ2-3; 12 nucleotides match TRBD2. TRBV5-3 is noted as an ORF with a role that remains uncertain. J was trimmed by 7 bases and V by 1 base; bases with no gene match: 13. This CDR3 has 18 residues. CDR3 nucleotides: TGTGCCAGAAGCTTGTTAGAATCTAGCGGGGGGGTTAGGTATACGCAGTATTTT. Protein product: CARSLLESSGGVRYTQYF.

The chain couples TRBV6-1 to TRBJ2-1, with D maybe TRBD2 (6 bases). Per the germline V gene, CDR1 is MNHNS and CDR2 is SASEGT. Deletions cut 6 bases from V and 0 bases from J, with 12 bases between. The CDR3 runs 15 residues. DNA for the CDR3: TGTGCCAGCAGCAGAAGCGGGTACTCCTACAATGAGCAGTTCTTC. This sequence encodes CASSRSGYSYNEQFF.

The CDR3 spells CASSLGKEGNTEAFF. CDR3 DNA: TGTGCCAGCAGCTTAGGAAAGGAGGGGAACACTGAAGCTTTCTTT. V usage is TRBV7-6 and J usage is TRBJ1-1; D is uncertain. Trimming cost V 1 base and J 1 base, with 10 bases left between them. This CDR3 has 15 residues. Germline values: CDR1 SGHVS, CDR2 FNYEAQ.

This chain uses TRBV5-6 with TRBJ2-7; D may be TRBD1 (6 bases). The CDR3 extends over 14 amino acids. V was shortened by 4 bases and J by 6 bases, with 17 bases between the two germline ends. Germline V CDR1 and CDR2: SGHDT, YYEEEE. The CDR3 nucleotides read TGTGCCAGCAGCCACCCGGTACAGGGTTCCGAGCAGTACTTC. Protein product: CASSHPVQGSEQYF. Based on the CDR3 plus reference TRBV5-6 and TRBJ2-7, the full variable domain is DAGVTQSPTHLIKTRGQQVTLRCSPKSGHDTVSWYQQALGQGPQFIFQYYEEEERQRGNFPDRFSGHQFPNYSSELNVNALLLGDSALYLCASSHPVQGSEQYFGPGTRLTVT.

The V and J genes are TRBV9 and TRBJ2-2, with D hard to call. The CDR3 runs to 15 residues. V lost 0 bases to trimming and J lost 4 bases, with 10 bases between them. CDR1 and CDR2 from the germline V gene are SGDLS and YYNGEE. CDR3 coding DNA: TGTGCCAGCAGCGTAGAGGATCTGCCCACCGGGGAGCTGTTTTTT. This sequence encodes CASSVEDLPTGELFF.

The genes are TRBV4-1 and TRBJ2-3; D might be TRBD1 (6 bases). In germline, CDR1 is MGHRA, CDR2 YSYEKL. CDR3 size: 14 residues. Trimming stripped 3 bases from V and 4 bases from J, with 11 bases between. CDR3: CASSQISGADTQYF. The CDR3 nucleotides read TGCGCCAGCAGCCAGATCTCAGGGGCAGATACGCAGTATTTT.

The chain employs TRBV11-2 and TRBJ2-2; D unresolved. CDR3 length: 12 residues. The ends were cut back, 7 bases at V and 7 bases at J, with 10 bases in the middle. Looked up from germline, CDR1 is SGHAT and CDR2 is FQNNGV. The chain's CDR3 is CASTTPGGELFF. CDR3 DNA: TGTGCCAGCACCACCCCGGGCGGGGAGCTGTTTTTT.